Each of the 9 T cell receptor beta chains below was sequenced from the same sample in a study of OX40 agonist ivuxolimab in advanced cancers. Data came from immunoSEQ multiplex PCR; TCRdb stores just in-frame clones and leaves some out. The sample has tens of thousands of clones; 65% to 80% are singletons. The sample in question was CD4+ or CD8+ T cells sorted from blood, obtained in a trial of the OX40 agonist ivuxolimab. Source of these receptors: an adult with an advanced solid tumor such as melanoma, head and neck, liver or kidney cancer.

This CDR3 reads CASSRDLQGALTEAFF. DNA for the CDR3: TGCGCCAGCAGCCGGGATTTACAGGGGGCGCTGACTGAAGCTTTCTTT. The chain has TRBV5-1 and TRBJ1-1; 9 nucleotides match TRBD1. The CDR3 extends over 16 amino acids. V trimming: 4 bases; J trimming: 5 bases; junction bases outside the gene matches: 12. In germline, CDR1 is SGHRS, CDR2 YFSETQ.

V and J are TRBV28 and TRBJ2-6; D gene uncertain. CDR1 is MDHEN, CDR2 SYDVKM, per germline. V lost 5 bases and J lost 8, with 10 bases in between. This CDR3 region has 13 residues. The CDR3 is CASSETGSNVLTF. The CDR3 bases are TGTGCCAGCAGTGAAACTGGATCCAACGTCCTGACTTTC.

The rearrangement links TRBV2 to TRBJ2-1; D is perhaps TRBD1 or TRBD2 (5 bases each). Trimming stripped 5 bases from V and 3 bases from J, with 11 bases between. Germline values: CDR1 SNHLY, CDR2 FYNNEI. The CDR3 extends over 14 amino acids. The CDR3 nucleotides read TGTGCCAGCAGTCGGGACGGAGTCTACAATGAGCAGTTCTTC. It codes for CASSRDGVYNEQFF.

This clone was seen a few times. This sequence joins TRBV18 and TRBJ2-7; TRBD2 agrees at 11 bases. This CDR3 spans 14 amino acids. V shed 3 bases, J shed 4 bases, and the junction held 2 bases outside the gene matches. The germline V gene encodes CDR1 KGHSH and CDR2 LQKENI. The chain's CDR3 is CASSPGTSGYEQYF. CDR3 DNA: TGTGCCAGCTCACCCGGGACTAGCGGTTACGAGCAGTACTTC.

The V call is TRBV9, the J call TRBJ1-3; D might be TRBD1 (5 bases). V was clipped by 3 bases and J by 0 bases, with 13 bases between them. Germline loops: CDR1 SGDLS, CDR2 YYNGEE. The CDR3 length is 16 residues. The CDR3 DNA reads TGTGCCAGCAGCGCCCAAGACAGTCGCTCTGGAAACACCATATATTTT. Amino acids: CASSAQDSRSGNTIYF. Drawing the rest from reference TRBV9 and TRBJ1-3, the complete variable domain is DSGVTQTPKHLITATGQRVTLRCSPRSGDLSVYWYQQSLDQGLQFLIQYYNGEERAKGNILERFSAQQFPDLHSELNLSSLELGDSALYFCASSAQDSRSGNTIYFGEGSWLTVV.

The chain carries TRBV19 and TRBJ2-7; possibly TRBD2 for D (5 bases). The germline V and J ends were trimmed by 3 bases and 2 bases, with 11 bases remaining between them. Germline V lookup: CDR1 LNHDA, CDR2 SQIVND (reference sequence). The CDR3 length is 14 residues. The CDR3 here is CASSMVLGAYEQYF. The CDR3 coding sequence is TGTGCCAGTAGTATGGTACTGGGAGCCTACGAGCAGTACTTC.

The rearrangement uses TRBV30 and TRBJ1-5; no clear D. Trimming left V 2 bases short and J 6 bases short, with 8 bases between. This CDR3 spans 12 amino acids. Germline CDR1 GTSNPN, CDR2 SVGIG (reference sequence). The DNA for the CDR3 is TGTGCCTGGAGTAAGTATGCTCAGCCCCAGCATTTT. Its protein is CAWSKYAQPQHF.

V and J are TRBV19 and TRBJ2-3; D possibly corresponds to TRBD2 (6 bases). Trimming pared 4 bases from V and 0 bases from J, leaving 11 bases between. Germline-derived CDR1 and CDR2 are LNHDA and SQIVND (reference sequence). This CDR3 comprises 15 residues. CDR3 protein: CASSTATSSTDTQYF. The DNA for the CDR3 is TGTGCCAGTAGTACTGCGACTAGTAGCACAGATACGCAGTATTTT.

V is TRBV18 and J is TRBJ2-5, with TRBD2 matching over 9 bases. Germline lookup yields CDR1 KGHSH and CDR2 LQKENI. The CDR3 extends over 18 amino acids. V trimming: 4 bases; J trimming: 2 bases; junction bases outside the gene matches: 14. In DNA form, the CDR3 reads TGTGCCAGCTCACTCACACGTTTAGCGGGAGAGCATCAAGAGACCCAGTACTTC. Translating gives CASSLTRLAGEHQETQYF.